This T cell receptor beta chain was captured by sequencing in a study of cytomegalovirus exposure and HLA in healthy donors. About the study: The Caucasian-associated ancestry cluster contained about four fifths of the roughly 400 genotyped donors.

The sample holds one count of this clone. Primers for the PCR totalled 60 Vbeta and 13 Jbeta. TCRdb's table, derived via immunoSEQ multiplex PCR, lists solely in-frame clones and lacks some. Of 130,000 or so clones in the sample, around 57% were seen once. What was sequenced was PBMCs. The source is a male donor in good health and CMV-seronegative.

The CDR3 region is CASSTGLAGGTKNIQYF. The CDR3 coding sequence is TGCGCCAGCAGCACCGGACTAGCGGGGGGAACCAAAAACATTCAGTACTTC. This chain joins TRBV5-1 and TRBJ2-4; 14 bases are a match to TRBD2. The CDR3 sequence is 17 residues long. Trimming cost V 4 bases and J 2 bases; bases outside gene matches: 5. The V gene's germline CDR1 is SGHRS and CDR2 YFSETQ. Full variable domain (rest looked up from reference TRBV5-1 and TRBJ2-4): KAGVTQTPRYLIKTRGQQVTLSCSPISGHRSVSWYQQTPGQGLQFLFEYFSETQRNKGNFPGRFSGRQFSNSRSEMNVSTLELGDSALYLCASSTGLAGGTKNIQYFGAGTRLSVL.